This TCR beta chain was observed in a study of sequential checkpoint blockade in melanoma. On the study more broadly: First-line arms were nivolumab then ipilimumab, or the reverse, randomized 1:1. DNA from 91 pretreatment tumor samples underwent TCRβ immunosequencing. Over 20 patients had matched tumor biopsies before treatment and at week 13 after nivolumab or ipilimumab alone.

Sequencing was performed with immunoSEQ multiplex PCR; in TCRdb, only in-frame clones are kept and a portion is missing. The repertoire has about 1,500 clones, roughly a fifth of them found once; the top ten carry 16%. This clone is labeled medium-sized. Trimming cost V 4 bases and J 7 bases; bases outside gene matches: 2. The germline V gene has CDR1 SGHNT and CDR2 YENEEA. This CDR3 is built from 14 residues. Treatment here: randomized to nivolumab then ipilimumab (arm A) or the reverse (arm B). The sequence was collected from a human donor with melanoma. This sample comprised tumor tissue (inferred from file names), obtained from a patient given nivolumab and ipilimumab in sequence. V is TRBV11-3 and J is TRBJ1-4, with 11 bases matching TRBD1. CDR3 coding DNA: TGTGCCAGCAGCTGGGACAGGGGGACTGAAAAACTGTTTTTT. Translation gives CASSWDRGTEKLFF.